This TCR beta chain emerged from a study of T cell repertoires in cytomegalovirus infection. Across the whole study: CMV infection plus the matching HLA type was flagged by public TCR beta signatures. Study outcomes and limitations: Cumulative public TCR beta family frequency identified carriers of CMV plus the relevant HLA.

This clonotype was seen ten or more times. What it binds is not known. The V gene's germline CDR1 is MNHEY and CDR2 SVGEGT. The CDR3 has 17 amino acids. V shed 0 bases, J shed 3 bases, and the junction held 6 bases outside the gene matches. Using its own MiXCR run on the reads, TCRdb lists one record per CDR3 protein. The repertoire holds fewer than 200,000 distinct CDR3 sequences, about 21% seen once, with around 3.2% in the top ten. This TCR came from a human donor in good health (CMV status not recorded). Some clones in this sample may be carry-over from other donors' samples. The specimen was PBMCs. The chain joins TRBV6-2 or TRBV6-3 to TRBJ1-1; 11 bases line up with TRBD1. For the CDR3, the DNA is TGTGCCAGCAGTTACTCGCTAATGGGACAGGGGGACACTGAAGCTTTCTTT. Encoded protein: CASSYSLMGQGDTEAFF.